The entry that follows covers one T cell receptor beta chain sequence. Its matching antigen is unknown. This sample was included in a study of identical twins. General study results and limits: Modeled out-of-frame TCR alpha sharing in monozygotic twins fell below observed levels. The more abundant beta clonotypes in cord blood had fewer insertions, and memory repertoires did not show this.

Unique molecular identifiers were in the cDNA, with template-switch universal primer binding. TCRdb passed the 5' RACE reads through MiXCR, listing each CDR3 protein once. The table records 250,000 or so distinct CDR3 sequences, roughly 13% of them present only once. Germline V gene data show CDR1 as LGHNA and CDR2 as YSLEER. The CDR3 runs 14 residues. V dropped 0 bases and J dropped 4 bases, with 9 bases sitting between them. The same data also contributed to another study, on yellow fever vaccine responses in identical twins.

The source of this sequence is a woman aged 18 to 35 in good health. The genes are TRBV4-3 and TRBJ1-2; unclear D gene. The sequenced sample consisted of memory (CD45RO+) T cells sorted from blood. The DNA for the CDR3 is TGCGCCAGCAGCCAAGACGCAGGCTCCTATGGCTACACCTTC. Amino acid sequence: CASSQDAGSYGYTF.